Below, 17 T cell receptor beta chains from the same sample are listed, as sequenced in a study of T cells in Graves' hyperthyroidism and ophthalmopathy. TCR beta CDR3 sequences were amplified from RNA transcripts. The HTBI primer set drove a first-round RT-PCR of the TCR CDR3. TCRdb passed the multiplex PCR reads through MiXCR, listing each CDR3 protein once. The table shows roughly 290,000 distinct CDR3 sequences, with roughly an eighth occurring only once. Material for sequencing was blood. The source of these receptors is a woman in her thirties or forties with Graves' hyperthyroidism.

This clonotype was counted at least ten times. This sequence joins TRBV6-2 or TRBV6-3 and TRBJ2-1; D remains ambiguous. This CDR3 is built from 14 residues. Looked up from germline, CDR1 is MNHEY and CDR2 is SVGEGT. V lost 6 bases, J lost 9 bases, and 18 bases lay in between. CDR3: CASSPAAGLVEQFF. In nucleotides, the CDR3 is TGTGCCAGCAGCCCCGCGGCAGGTCTAGTTGAGCAGTTCTTC.

There are many counts of this clonotype. The chain recombines TRBV12-3 or TRBV12-4 with TRBJ2-3, with TRBD1 matching over 8 bases. The CDR3 sequence is 14 residues long. Trimming at V came to 5 bases and at J to 5 bases, leaving 6 bases not matched to a gene. This CDR3 reads CASSRDRGEDTQYF. For the CDR3, the DNA is TGTGCCAGCAGTCGAGACAGGGGTGAAGATACGCAGTATTTT.

This clonotype was seen at least ten times. This chain's CDR3 is CSVAGLAGEFGTDTQYF. In DNA, the CDR3 is TGCAGCGTCGCGGGACTAGCGGGAGAGTTTGGTACAGATACGCAGTATTTT. The chain carries TRBV29-1 and TRBJ2-3; 14 nucleotides align to TRBD2. This CDR3 contains 17 residues. J lost 3 bases, V lost 6 bases, and 11 bases had no gene match. The germline V gene has CDR1 SQVTM and CDR2 ANQGSEA.

Worth noting for this clonotype: As the CDR3 is not closed by the conserved phenylalanine or tryptophan, this likely results from a read error. The rearrangement uses TRBV19 and TRBJ2-1; D not certain. The germline gives CDR1 LNHDA, CDR2 SQIVND (reference sequence). The CDR3 loop spans 14 amino acids. V dropped 2 bases and J dropped 5 bases, with 10 bases sitting between them. As DNA, the CDR3 is TGTGCCAGTAGTATAATCTGGGTAAACAATGAGCAGTTCCTC. This codes for CASSIIWVNNEQFL.

This clonotype has at least ten counts. The chain combines TRBV5-6 with TRBJ1-2; D is unresolved. Germline CDR1 and CDR2: SGHDT and YYEEEE. V lost 6 bases to trimming and J lost 4 bases, with 10 bases between them. The CDR3 is 12 amino acids. The CDR3 loop reads CASMGLTYGYTF. In DNA form, the CDR3 reads TGTGCCAGCATGGGGTTAACCTATGGCTACACCTTC.

The gene calls are TRBV7-9 and TRBJ2-7; a possible D gene is TRBD2 (6 bases). The V end lost 7 bases, the J end lost 5 bases, and 12 bases lay between the germline ends. The germline gives CDR1 SEHNR, CDR2 FQNEAQ (reference sequence). This CDR3 contains 12 residues. Here the CDR3 reads CASNPGVDEQYF. CDR3 nucleotides: TGTGCCAGCAATCCGGGAGTGGACGAGCAGTACTTC.

A word on this clonotype: One end of the junction does not line up with germline, which may come from a read error. The V call is TRBV5-6, the J call TRBJ2-7; 11 positions agree with TRBD1. The CDR3 totals 14 residues. CDR1 is SGHDT and CDR2 is YYEEEE in the germline V gene. The CDR3 loop is CAGSGTGGSYEQYF. Here the CDR3 DNA reads TGTGCCGGCAGCGGGACAGGGGGGTCCTACGAGCAGTACTTC.

The J gene is TRBJ2-1, the V gene TRBV6-2 or TRBV6-3, with 9 bases fitting TRBD2. The V and J ends lost 6 bases and 2 bases, in that order; junction bases with no gene match: 8. The germline V gene has CDR1 MNHEY and CDR2 SVGEGT. This CDR3 region has 16 residues. The CDR3 is CASSGTAGGPYNEQFF. The DNA of the CDR3 is TGTGCCAGCAGCGGAACAGCGGGAGGCCCCTACAATGAGCAGTTCTTC.

This clonotype was seen ten or more times. The CDR3 nucleotides are TGTGCCAGCAGTGATCCCCCCGCAGGGAGGGAAAAACTGTTTTTT. The encoded protein is CASSDPPAGREKLFF. The rearrangement links TRBV6-1 to TRBJ1-4; maybe TRBD1 (5 bases). This CDR3 contains 15 residues. Germline V lookup: CDR1 MNHNS, CDR2 SASEGT. The V end was cut by 3 bases, the J end by 8 bases, with 16 bases between.

The chain has TRBV19 and TRBJ2-1; D is possibly TRBD2 (7 bases). The CDR3 is 13 amino acids. V was pared by 9 bases and J by 9 bases, with 18 bases between. Germline CDR1 LNHDA, CDR2 SQIVND (reference sequence). The CDR3 DNA reads as TGTGCCAGCAACCAGGGGAGGGGAAGTGAGCAGTTCTTC. Encoded protein: CASNQGRGSEQFF.

This clonotype was observed at least ten times. This rearrangement joins TRBV29-1 to TRBJ2-4; either TRBD1 or TRBD2 may fit D (6 bases each). Germline lookup yields CDR1 SQVTM and CDR2 ANQGSEA. The V end was cut by 4 bases, the J end by 6 bases, with 13 bases between. CDR3 length: 13 residues. DNA for the CDR3: TGCAGCGTTGGGAGGGGGGACATAAACATTCAGTACTTC. Translated, it gives CSVGRGDINIQYF.

This clonotype was counted at least ten times. The chain carries TRBV27 and TRBJ1-5; D ambiguous. Per germline, CDR1 MNHEY and CDR2 SMNVEV (reference sequence). V was shortened by 2 bases and J by 4 bases, with 12 bases between the two germline ends. The CDR3 consists of 15 residues. DNA for the CDR3: TGTGCCAGCAGTTTAGCCAGTTCTACGAATCAGCCCCAGCATTTT. This encodes CASSLASSTNQPQHF.

CDR3 amino acids: CATSDRRLGGRTDTQYF. For the CDR3, the DNA is TGTGCCACCAGTGACAGACGACTAGGGGGCCGCACAGATACGCAGTATTTT. The chain is built from TRBV24-1 and TRBJ2-3; possibly TRBD1 for D (7 bases). V lost 4 bases, J lost 1 base, and 17 bases lay in between. This CDR3 is 17 amino acids long. CDR1 is KGHDR, CDR2 SFDVKD, per germline.

This clonotype was counted ten times or more. The chain carries TRBV5-5 and TRBJ2-5, with 7 nucleotides matching TRBD1. Germline lookup yields CDR1 SGHKS and CDR2 YYEKEE (reference sequence). With 0 bases clipped from V and 5 bases from J, the junction kept 7 bases outside the gene matches. This CDR3 comprises 15 residues. CDR3 nucleotide sequence: TGTGCCAGCAGCTTGGAAGGGGACAGTTGGGAGACCCAGTACTTC. It is translated as CASSLEGDSWETQYF.

The chain has TRBV4-1 and TRBJ1-5; 11 bases agree with TRBD1. After removal of 1 base from V and 7 bases from J, the junction contained 9 bases not matched to a gene. Germline CDR1 and CDR2: MGHRA and YSYEKL. This CDR3 is built from 17 residues. The CDR3 nucleotides are TGCGCCAGCAGCCAAGGGGGGACAGGGGGTGATGGACAGCCCCAGCATTTT. Protein: CASSQGGTGGDGQPQHF.

At least ten counts were recorded for this clonotype. The rearrangement uses TRBV7-2 and TRBJ2-7; TRBD1 matches at 7 bases. Germline V CDR1 and CDR2: SGHTA, FQGNSA. CDR3 size: 15 residues. Trimming cost V 2 bases and J 1 base; bases outside gene matches: 5. The CDR3 DNA sequence: TGTGCCAGCAGCTTAAGGGGGCCGTCTTCCTACGAGCAGTACTTC. Translating gives CASSLRGPSSYEQYF. Looking up the rest from reference TRBV7-2 and TRBJ2-7 gives the full variable domain: GAGVSQSPSNKVTEKGKDVELRCDPISGHTALYWYRQSLGQGLEFLIYFQGNSAPDKSGLPSDRFSAERTGGSVSTLTIQRTQQEDSAVYLCASSLRGPSSYEQYFGPGTRLTVT.

This clonotype occurred many times. The chain joins TRBV11-2 to TRBJ2-3; 10 nucleotides line up with TRBD1. Germline V CDR1 and CDR2: SGHAT, FQNNGV. The junction had 12 bases not matched to a gene; V was cut back by 5 bases and J by 1 base. The CDR3 covers 18 residues. The CDR3 region is CASSPRNHGTGGTDTQYF. The CDR3 DNA reads TGTGCCAGCAGCCCAAGAAATCACGGGACAGGGGGCACAGATACGCAGTATTTT.